This TCR beta chain was obtained from a study of STAT3 mutations in large granular lymphocyte leukemia. About the study: Immunosuppressive therapy was given to more than half of T-LGLL patients.

Trimming cost V 3 bases and J 8 bases; bases outside gene matches: 9. The CDR3 consists of 15 residues. The germline gives CDR1 LNHDA, CDR2 SQIVND (reference sequence). Assay: immunoSEQ multiplex PCR; the TCRdb copy retains only in-frame clones and omits some. Of roughly 5,900 clones detected, nearly 90% appear once; the ten largest clones hold around a sixth. The study, taken as a whole, reports: Persisting codominant clonotypes may have hidden a small pathogenic clone. In T-cell large granular lymphocyte leukemia, about half of patients showed multiple immunodominant subclonotypes. Some patients had dominant TCR clones larger than their STAT3 mutant burden.

Only a few counts were recorded for this clone. Its specificity is unknown. The receptor comes from a human donor with T large granular lymphocyte leukemia. Some clones in this sample may be carry-over from other donors' samples. The sequenced sample was PBMCs. This chain connects TRBV19 to TRBJ2-1; 8 bases line up with TRBD2. This CDR3 reads CASSMSTGGPHEQFF. CDR3 bases: TGTGCCAGTAGTATGAGTACGGGAGGGCCACATGAGCAGTTCTTC.